A selection of T cell receptor beta chains follows, all from one sample in a study of T cell clonotyping in hematopoietic cell transplantation. Libraries were prepared by immunoSEQ multiplex PCR; TCRdb keeps only in-frame clonotypes and omits some of them. The table lists 30,000 to 45,000 clones, over 70% of them singletons. The source material was peripheral blood mononuclear cells. The receptors were gathered from a woman aged 40 to 55 in good health. Some clones in this sample may be carry-over from other donors' samples. Both conserved end residues are part of each CDR3. The D gene is left open where the match is weak. Size is omitted from some rows. Given values are once, few, many or a class for expanded clones.

D gene	clone size	V gene	J gene	CDR3 DNA	CDR3 protein
NA	NA	TRBV7-9	TRBJ1-2	TGTGCCAGCAGCTTAGCGTTGTACGTCCTAACCTTC	CASSLALYVLTF
TRBD2	once	TRBV9	TRBJ2-7	TGTGCCAGCAGCGTAGGAGGTCTAGCGGGAGTGGGTGAGCAGTACTTC	CASSVGGLAGVGEQYF
NA	NA	TRBV10-3	TRBJ2-7	TGTGCCATCAGTGACCAAGAGAGGGGGACTTTATACGAGCAGTACTTC	CAISDQERGTLYEQYF
TRBD1	NA	TRBV19	TRBJ1-1	TGTGCCTCCCGGGGACAGGGGGCGAACACTGAAGCTTTCTTT	CASRGQGANTEAFF
TRBD2	NA	TRBV30	TRBJ2-1	TGTGCCTGGAGTCTCGGGACTAGCGGCACTTACAATGAGCAGTTCTTC	CAWSLGTSGTYNEQFF
NA	NA	TRBV4-3	TRBJ1-2	TGCGCCAGCAGCCCGTTTCTTCGCCGTATAACCTCATATGGCTACACCTTC	CASSPFLRRITSYGYTF
NA	NA	TRBV19	TRBJ1-1	TGTGCCAGTAGTCCGTCCCGGGGGGCGCGGACTGAAGCTTTCTTT	CASSPSRGARTEAFF
NA	NA	TRBV19	TRBJ2-1	TGTGCCAGTAGTACACAACAAGACAATGAGCAGTTCTTC	CASSTQQDNEQFF
TRBD2	NA	TRBV19	TRBJ2-3	TGTGCCAGTATCCGGGGGGGCACAGATACGCAGTATTTT	CASIRGGTDTQYF
NA	NA	TRBV18	TRBJ1-4	TGTGCCAGCTCACCAGGGGGCTACGGCGAAAAACTGTTTTTT	CASSPGGYGEKLFF
TRBD1	NA	TRBV30	TRBJ1-2	TGTGCCTGGAGTACCTTACCCCCGGGACAGGGCCTCTATGGCTACACCTTC	CAWSTLPPGQGLYGYTF
NA	NA	TRBV5-1	TRBJ2-5	TGCGCCAGCAGCTTCGACACCGGACAAGAGACCCAGTACTTC	CASSFDTGQETQYF
NA	NA	TRBV5-1	TRBJ2-2	TGCGCCAGCAGCTTGGGCCGGGGGCCGGGCGGGGAGCTGTTTTTT	CASSLGRGPGGELFF
TRBD1	NA	TRBV25-1	TRBJ2-7	TGTGCCAGCAGTGATGGGGCACAGGGGGGCTACGAGCAGTACTTC	CASSDGAQGGYEQYF
NA	once	TRBV28	TRBJ1-1	TGTGCCAGCAGTCCTCGGGGCTTACAGGGCGTATTACGAGCTTTCTTT	CASSPRGLQGVLRAFF
TRBD1	NA	TRBV19	TRBJ1-4	TGTGCCAGTAGCCGGGACAGGGGTGAAAAACTGTTTTTT	CASSRDRGEKLFF
NA	NA	TRBV9	TRBJ2-2	TGTGCCAGCAGCGTAGGAGGGTTGAACACCGGGGAGCTGTTTTTT	CASSVGGLNTGELFF
TRBD1	NA	TRBV5-4	TRBJ2-3	TGTGCCAGCAGCTTGATTACAGGGGGGACAGATACGCAGTATTTT	CASSLITGGTDTQYF
NA	NA	TRBV6-1	TRBJ2-7	TGTGCCACCTCGAGCGGAATCTCCTACGAGCAGTACTTC	CATSSGISYEQYF
NA	NA	TRBV28	TRBJ1-4	TGTGCCAGCAGTTTTAAGGATCCCCTGGGGAAACTGTTTTTT	CASSFKDPLGKLFF
NA	NA	TRBV7-8	TRBJ2-7	TGTGCCAGCAGCTTAGATCTGGGGGAGCAGTACTTC	CASSLDLGEQYF
NA	NA	TRBV10-3	TRBJ1-1	TGTGCCATCAGCAATACAGGGCTCGGTTGGAACACTGAAGCTTTCTTT	CAISNTGLGWNTEAFF
NA	NA	TRBV5-1	TRBJ1-1	TGCGCCAGCAGCCTGGGGGACCCAAGTTGGGGAAACACTGAAGCTTTCTTT	CASSLGDPSWGNTEAFF
TRBD1	once	TRBV5-6	TRBJ1-4	TGTGCCAGCAGCTGGTGGACAGGGAGGGAGGTGGAAGAAAAACTGTTTTTT	CASSWWTGREVEEKLFF
TRBD1	NA	TRBV5-1	TRBJ2-7	TGCGCCAGCAGCTTGGCCTTGGGACAGGGGGTCGAGCAGTACTTC	CASSLALGQGVEQYF
TRBD2	NA	TRBV7-6	TRBJ2-7	TGTGCCAGCAGCTACCGCGACGGGGGACTAGCGGGAGGTTCCTCCTACGAGCAGTACTTC	CASSYRDGGLAGGSSYEQYF
NA	NA	TRBV6-6	TRBJ1-2	TGTGCCAGCAGTTACGGCCTTACCGCAGCTAACTATGGCTACACCTTC	CASSYGLTAANYGYTF
NA	NA	TRBV4-1	TRBJ2-7	TGCGCCAGCAGCCATGACCGGGGGTGGGAGCAGTACTTC	CASSHDRGWEQYF
NA	NA	TRBV4-1	TRBJ2-1	TGCGCCAGCAGCCAAGAGAGCGGGTCAGCGGCTACCTACAATGAGCAGTTCTTC	CASSQESGSAATYNEQFF
NA	NA	TRBV2	TRBJ2-7	TGTGCCAGCAGCGGCGCCCCGACCTACGAGCAGTACTTC	CASSGAPTYEQYF
NA	NA	TRBV4-1	TRBJ1-5	TGCGCCAGCAGCCAAGGTGGGAGGGTTTGGAGCAATCAGCCCCAGCATTTT	CASSQGGRVWSNQPQHF
TRBD1	NA	TRBV25-1	TRBJ2-2	TGTGCCAGCAGTGAATTCCGGACAGGGGGCGAGGACACCGGGGAGCTGTTTTTT	CASSEFRTGGEDTGELFF
NA	NA	TRBV4-1	TRBJ2-7	TGCGCCAGCAGCCGGACCGACTGGAGCTACGAGCAGTACTTC	CASSRTDWSYEQYF
NA	NA	TRBV9	TRBJ1-4	TGTGCCAGCAGCGTAGAGTCGGGGACAACTAATGAAAAACTGTTTTTT	CASSVESGTTNEKLFF
NA	NA	TRBV30	TRBJ2-7	TGTGCCTGGAGTGCCATTAACTACGAGCAGTACTTC	CAWSAINYEQYF
TRBD2	NA	TRBV28	TRBJ2-3	TGTGCCAGCAGTTTCTTACTAGCGGACCGCACAGATACGCAGTATTTT	CASSFLLADRTDTQYF
TRBD1	NA	TRBV5-1	TRBJ2-7	TGCGCCAGCAGATCCGGGACAGGGGGCTACGAGCAGTACTTC	CASRSGTGGYEQYF
TRBD1	NA	TRBV29-1	TRBJ2-7	TGCAGCGTTGGACGGACAGGCGAAGGCTACGAGCAGTACTTC	CSVGRTGEGYEQYF
NA	NA	TRBV19	TRBJ1-1	TGTGCCAGTAGTCCACAGGCCGGAGGGGCTGAAGCTTTCTTT	CASSPQAGGAEAFF
TRBD2	NA	TRBV5-1	TRBJ2-5	TGCGCCAGCAGCAGTATGGCGGGAGGTGAAGAGACCCAGTACTTC	CASSSMAGGEETQYF
NA	once	TRBV7-2	TRBJ2-2	TGTGCCAGCAGCGCCCGAAGGAGTAACACCGGGGAGCTGTTTTTT	CASSARRSNTGELFF
NA	once	TRBV5-4	TRBJ2-3	TGTGCCAGCAGCCCTTGGGGCACAGATACGCAGTATTTT	CASSPWGTDTQYF
TRBD1	NA	TRBV30	TRBJ1-2	TGTGCCTGGAGTGCGGGACAGGGCGGAGGCTACACCTTC	CAWSAGQGGGYTF
NA	NA	TRBV11-2	TRBJ1-1	TGTGCCAGCGGGTGGGCGCGGGACACTGAAGCTTTCTTT	CASGWARDTEAFF
NA	NA	TRBV2	TRBJ2-7	TGTGCCAGCAGGTTGGTCGACGAGCAGTACTTC	CASRLVDEQYF
NA	NA	TRBV9	TRBJ2-7	TGTGCCAGCAGCGAGAACGAGTGGGGCTCCTACGAGCAGTACTTC	CASSENEWGSYEQYF
NA	NA	TRBV19	TRBJ1-2	TGTGCCAGCCTCAGTAACTATGGCTACACCTTC	CASLSNYGYTF
NA	NA	TRBV30	TRBJ1-5	TGTGCCTGGAGTGTAAAAGGGGGTCAGCCCCAGCATTTT	CAWSVKGGQPQHF
NA	NA	TRBV2	TRBJ2-1	TGTGCCAGCAGTGAGCTCAGTACTCATGAGCAGTTCTTC	CASSELSTHEQFF
TRBD1	NA	TRBV4-2	TRBJ2-5	TGTGCCAGCAGCCAAGATGCAAGGGGGCGCGGGGAGACCCAGTACTTC	CASSQDARGRGETQYF